This passage covers 27 T cell receptor beta chains from one sample sequenced in a study of CD8 T cells in Susac syndrome. RNA in amounts of about 0.45 to 1 ug was reverse transcribed with random hexamers. Each CDR3 protein gets one entry after TCRdb re-called the immunoSEQ multiplex PCR reads with MiXCR. The sample holds 130,000 or so distinct CDR3 sequences, about 95% seen once. Sequencing used CD4+ T cells from PBMCs. Receptor source: a human donor in good health.

The chain links TRBV7-2 to TRBJ2-5; the D is unclear. The CDR3 covers 15 residues. Germline V gene data show CDR1 as SGHTA and CDR2 as FQGNSA. Trimming pared 1 base from V and 3 bases from J, leaving 12 bases between. DNA for the CDR3: TGTGCCAGCAGCTTAGTAGGACGAGAAAAAGAGACCCAGTACTTC. Its protein product is CASSLVGREKETQYF.

The chain employs TRBV20-1 and TRBJ1-3; D remains ambiguous. CDR3 size: 13 residues. V was clipped by 0 bases and J by 3 bases, with 6 bases between them. Looked up from germline, CDR1 is DFQATT and CDR2 is SNEGSKA (reference sequence). CDR3 nucleotide sequence: TGCAGTGCTAGAGACAGGCATGGAAACACCATATATTTT. Encoded protein: CSARDRHGNTIYF.

In its sample, this clonotype was seen once. The V gene is TRBV3-1, the J gene TRBJ2-7, with 7 nucleotides matching TRBD1. This CDR3 has 15 residues. The V and J ends lost 3 bases and 3 bases, in that order; junction bases with no gene match: 8. Germline V gene lookup returns CDR1 LGHDT and CDR2 YNNKEL (reference sequence). CDR3 nucleotide sequence: TGTGCCAGCAGCCAGATTTGGACAGGAGGCTACGAGCAGTACTTC. Translated: CASSQIWTGGYEQYF.

The rearrangement links TRBV3-1 to TRBJ2-1; a possible D gene is TRBD2 (6 bases). Germline lookup yields CDR1 LGHDT and CDR2 YNNKEL (reference sequence). The CDR3 contains 12 residues. The V end lost 3 bases, the J end lost 15 bases, and 15 bases lay between the germline ends. The CDR3 DNA sequence: TGTGCCAGCAGCCAGCCCCCCACGGGAGTGTTCTTC. As protein: CASSQPPTGVFF.

V usage is TRBV10-3 and J usage is TRBJ2-3, with 8 bases fitting TRBD2. CDR3 length: 16 residues. Germline V gene data show CDR1 as ENHRY and CDR2 as SYGVKD. Trimming removed 0 bases from V and 6 bases from J; junction bases left unmatched: 8. Here the CDR3 DNA reads TGTGCCATCAGTGAGTCGGGGACTAGAAAGGGCGATACGCAGTATTTT. Its protein is CAISESGTRKGDTQYF.

This sequence joins TRBV7-8 and TRBJ2-7, with D perhaps TRBD2 (5 bases). The CDR3 runs to 14 residues. Germline CDR1 reads SGHVS; CDR2 reads FQNEAQ. The V gene lost 2 bases and the J gene lost 6 bases, with 14 bases spanning the gap. CDR3 sequence: CASSLSGVISEQYF. The CDR3 DNA sequence: TGTGCCAGCAGCTTAAGCGGAGTTATCTCCGAGCAGTACTTC.

This chain connects TRBV19 to TRBJ1-4, with D maybe TRBD1 (5 bases). The CDR3 has 15 amino acids. Deletions cut 8 bases from V and 1 base from J, with 14 bases between. Germline assignment: CDR1 LNHDA and CDR2 SQIVND (reference sequence). CDR3 bases: TGTGCCAGTGGGGAGATCGGGGGAACTAATGAAAAACTGTTTTTT. Protein sequence: CASGEIGGTNEKLFF.

In its sample, this clonotype was seen once. The CDR3 loop is CASSGIAGYTF. CDR3 sequence (DNA): TGTGCCAGCAGTGGTATTGCTGGCTACACCTTC. The chain recombines TRBV12-3 or TRBV12-4 with TRBJ1-2; the D is unclear. V lost 5 bases and J lost 7, with 8 bases in between. The CDR3 spans 11 residues.

This sequence joins TRBV6-1 and TRBJ1-2, with D perhaps matching TRBD1 (5 bases). The CDR3 consists of 20 residues. Deletions cut 6 bases from V and 2 bases from J, with 31 bases between. Looked up from germline, CDR1 is MNHNS and CDR2 is SASEGT. CDR3 in DNA: TGTGCCAGCAGGACGACTGGGGCGAAGACATCCCCGAAACCCAACTATGGCTACACCTTC. Residues: CASRTTGAKTSPKPNYGYTF.

This chain links TRBV7-3 with TRBJ2-3; a possible D gene is TRBD1 (7 bases). V was cut by 5 bases and J by 4 bases, with 22 bases left in between. Germline V gene data show CDR1 as SGHTA and CDR2 as FQGTGA. The CDR3 is 17 amino acids. This CDR3 is CASSQGDSLGGADTQYF. In DNA, the CDR3 is TGTGCCAGCAGCCAGGGGGACTCCTTAGGGGGCGCAGATACGCAGTATTTT.

The chain links TRBV28 to TRBJ1-4; D unclear. The CDR3 loop spans 12 amino acids. Trimming removed 7 bases from V and 8 bases from J, with 11 bases in between. CDR1 is MDHEN and CDR2 is SYDVKM in the germline V gene. Here the CDR3 reads CASKESREKLFF. CDR3 in DNA: TGTGCCAGCAAAGAGTCTAGGGAAAAACTGTTTTTT.

V gene TRBV3-1 combines with J gene TRBJ2-7; 11 positions agree with TRBD2. The CDR3 length is 16 residues. CDR1 and CDR2 from the germline V gene are LGHDT and YNNKEL (reference sequence). V was clipped by 0 bases and J by 3 bases; unmatched bases: 4. In nucleotides, the CDR3 is TGTGCCAGCAGCCAAGAGGGGCTAGCGGGAGGCTACGAGCAGTACTTC. It translates to CASSQEGLAGGYEQYF.

V and J are TRBV19 and TRBJ1-3, with 7 nucleotides matching TRBD1. The CDR3 runs to 17 residues. The germline V gene encodes CDR1 LNHDA and CDR2 SQIVND (reference sequence). Unmatched junction bases numbered 10, after V lost 5 bases and J lost 0 bases. As DNA, the CDR3 is TGTGCCAGTAGTCGACAGGGCGCGGACTACTCTGGAAACACCATATATTTT. Translated, it gives CASSRQGADYSGNTIYF.

The chain combines TRBV10-3 with TRBJ2-5, with D possibly matching TRBD2 (6 bases). The CDR3 consists of 13 residues. Germline lookup yields CDR1 ENHRY and CDR2 SYGVKD. V was cut by 5 bases and J by 5 bases, with 12 bases left in between. The CDR3 is CAISRDSRETQYF. The CDR3 nucleotides are TGTGCCATCAGTCGGGACTCTAGGGAGACCCAGTACTTC.

The chain employs TRBV30 and TRBJ2-5, with TRBD2 matching 8 bases. CDR1 and CDR2 from the germline V gene are GTSNPN and SVGIG (reference sequence). After removal of 7 bases from V and 1 base from J, the junction contained 8 bases not matched to a gene. This CDR3 has 14 residues. CDR3 sequence reads: CASRLAGPQETQYF. CDR3 coding DNA: TGTGCCTCCCGGCTAGCGGGCCCCCAAGAGACCCAGTACTTC.

This clonotype was recorded only once. CDR3: CASSIGTALGEKLFF. CDR3 sequence (DNA): TGCGCCAGCAGCATTGGGACAGCCTTAGGGGAAAAACTGTTTTTT. The V call is TRBV5-1, the J call TRBJ1-4; 7 bases fit TRBD1. V lost 4 bases and J lost 8; bases outside the gene matches: 11. Germline V CDR1 and CDR2: SGHRS, YFSETQ. The CDR3 totals 15 residues.

V and J are TRBV6-1 and TRBJ2-3, with no clear D. The CDR3 sequence is 17 residues long. Germline CDR1 and CDR2: MNHNS and SASEGT. With 6 bases removed from V and 0 bases from J, the gap between germline ends came to 19 bases. The CDR3 DNA is TGTGCCAGCAGCTCGGCCGGATCTCTCTCTAGCACAGATACGCAGTATTTT. As protein: CASSSAGSLSSTDTQYF.

This chain connects TRBV19 to TRBJ1-5, with TRBD1 as a possible D gene (5 bases). V was cut by 1 base and J by 0 bases, with 13 bases left in between. The CDR3 loop spans 17 amino acids. Germline assignment: CDR1 LNHDA and CDR2 SQIVND (reference sequence). The CDR3 region is CASSIVGAISSNQPQHF. CDR3 DNA: TGTGCCAGTAGTATAGTAGGGGCGATTTCTAGCAATCAGCCCCAGCATTTT.

The chain is built from TRBV6-2 or TRBV6-3 and TRBJ2-1; 9 bases match TRBD1. The CDR3 runs 13 residues. The germline V gene has CDR1 MNHEY and CDR2 SVGEGT. Trimming removed 8 bases from V and 7 bases from J; junction bases left unmatched: 6. CDR3 nucleotide sequence: TGTGCCAGCGTAGGGACAGGGAGGAATGAGCAGTTCTTC. Residues: CASVGTGRNEQFF.

This clonotype turned up a few times. The chain has TRBV3-1 and TRBJ1-2, with D uncertain. The CDR3 sequence is 13 residues long. V was trimmed by 4 bases and J by 2 bases, leaving 8 bases between them. CDR1 and CDR2 from the germline V gene are LGHDT and YNNKEL (reference sequence). CDR3 amino acids: CASSPGRNYGYTF. The CDR3 nucleotides read TGTGCCAGCAGCCCCGGGAGAAACTATGGCTACACCTTC.

The V call is TRBV29-1, the J call TRBJ2-1; possibly TRBD1 for D (5 bases). This CDR3 is 12 amino acids long. V was clipped by 5 bases and J by 7 bases, with 12 bases between them. The germline CDR1 and CDR2 sequences are SQVTM and ANQGSEA. The CDR3 DNA is TGCAGCGTTACTCGGACATCAAATGAGCAGTTCTTC. This gives the protein CSVTRTSNEQFF.

The genes are TRBV6-5 and TRBJ2-1, with D hard to call. CDR3 length equals 16 residues. The germline V gene has CDR1 MNHEY and CDR2 SVGAGI. The V gene lost 0 bases and the J gene lost 14 bases, with 23 bases spanning the gap. The CDR3 DNA reads TGTGCCAGCAGTTACTCTGGTGGGCCCTTAGGTCTTAGGAAGTTCTTC. The encoded protein is CASSYSGGPLGLRKFF.

V gene TRBV19 combines with J gene TRBJ2-3, with 7 bases identical to TRBD2. The CDR3 has 16 amino acids. Per the germline V gene, CDR1 is LNHDA and CDR2 is SQIVND (reference sequence). The V and J ends lost 5 bases and 2 bases, in that order; junction bases with no gene match: 10. CDR3 amino acids: CASSPLGLRVTDTQYF. DNA for the CDR3: TGTGCCAGTAGTCCCCTGGGACTAAGAGTCACAGATACGCAGTATTTT.

The V call is TRBV7-9, the J call TRBJ2-1, with 10 bases lining up with TRBD2. The CDR3 extends over 16 amino acids. The V gene's germline CDR1 is SEHNR and CDR2 FQNEAQ (reference sequence). The ends lost 6 bases at V and 9 bases at J; junction bases unmatched: 14. CDR3 sequence reads: CASSSPGLAGVVEQFF. The CDR3 nucleotides are TGTGCCAGCAGTTCGCCGGGGCTAGCGGGAGTTGTTGAGCAGTTCTTC.

V gene TRBV24-1 combines with J gene TRBJ2-2; 9 bases match TRBD1. With V trimmed by 5 bases and J by 5 bases, 11 bases remained unmatched. The CDR3 runs 17 residues. Germline V gene data show CDR1 as KGHDR and CDR2 as SFDVKD. CDR3 coding DNA: TGTGCCACCAGTGGTCTACCGGGACAGGGAAGTACCGGGGAGCTGTTTTTT. Its protein is CATSGLPGQGSTGELFF.

The genes are TRBV20-1 and TRBJ1-2, with D possibly matching TRBD1 (5 bases). V dropped 4 bases and J dropped 7 bases, with 19 bases sitting between them. Germline CDR1 reads DFQATT; CDR2 reads SNEGSKA (reference sequence). CDR3 size: 14 residues. Here the CDR3 DNA reads TGCAGTGCTAAGTTTGGGGCAGGGCCATCTGGCTACACCTTC. Translated: CSAKFGAGPSGYTF.

This chain uses TRBV29-1 with TRBJ2-1; 9 bases match TRBD2. Germline loops: CDR1 SQVTM, CDR2 ANQGSEA. The J segment lost 4 bases and the V segment lost 4 bases, leaving 8 bases of the junction unmatched. The CDR3 loop spans 15 amino acids. The CDR3 nucleotides read TGCAGCGTTGTGGCGGGACTAGCCTTGTACAATGAGCAGTTCTTC. It yields the protein CSVVAGLALYNEQFF.